Following are 27 T cell receptor beta chains from one sample sequenced in a study of OX40 agonist ivuxolimab in advanced cancers. Repertoires were generated with immunoSEQ multiplex PCR, while TCRdb's copy carries only in-frame clones and drops some. The sample lists about 5,100 clones; under 75% were seen once. This specimen consisted of CD4+ or CD8+ T cells sorted from blood, obtained in a trial of the OX40 agonist ivuxolimab. All receptors come from an adult with an advanced solid tumor such as melanoma, head and neck, liver or kidney cancer.

This clone showed up just a few times. The V call is TRBV4-1, the J call TRBJ2-7; 9 bases fit TRBD2. The CDR3 spans 17 residues. CDR1 and CDR2 from the germline V gene are MGHRA and YSYEKL. The V gene end was trimmed by 0 bases and the J gene end by 0 bases; junction bases not matched to a gene: 6. CDR3 region: CASSQERSSGSSYEQYF. CDR3 coding DNA: TGCGCCAGCAGCCAAGAGCGGAGTAGCGGGAGCTCCTACGAGCAGTACTTC.

The count of this clone is one. The V call is TRBV4-1, the J call TRBJ2-5; D not resolved. Germline assignment: CDR1 MGHRA and CDR2 YSYEKL. This CDR3 spans 15 amino acids. The ends were cut back, 0 bases at V and 1 base at J, with 9 bases in the middle. CDR3 bases: TGCGCCAGCAGCCAAGATTTGAACAGCCAAGAGACCCAGTACTTC. Encoded protein: CASSQDLNSQETQYF.

This clone was found a few times. The rearrangement uses TRBV11-2 and TRBJ2-7; no reliable D call. V was clipped by 2 bases and J by 3 bases, with 5 bases between them. The CDR3 runs 12 residues. The germline gives CDR1 SGHAT, CDR2 FQNNGV. DNA for the CDR3: TGTGCCAGCAGCTTAAACCGCTACGAGCAGTACTTC. It yields the protein CASSLNRYEQYF.

The genes are TRBV5-1 and TRBJ2-5; a weak D match, TRBD2 (6 bases). Germline CDR1 reads SGHRS; CDR2 reads YFSETQ. The germline V and J ends were trimmed by 3 bases and 5 bases, with 17 bases remaining between them. This CDR3 spans 15 amino acids. In DNA, the CDR3 is TGCGCCAGCAGCTATGGCGGGACCTACGGGGAGACCCAGTACTTC. Translation gives CASSYGGTYGETQYF.

The rearrangement links TRBV7-2 to TRBJ2-2; 12 nucleotides agree with TRBD2. Germline V gene lookup returns CDR1 SGHTA and CDR2 FQGNSA. The CDR3 contains 17 residues. The ends lost 7 bases at V and 3 bases at J; junction bases unmatched: 9. CDR3 sequence (DNA): TGTGCCAGCAACGGGCCGGGACTAGCGGGCTACACCGGGGAGCTGTTTTTT. Its translation: CASNGPGLAGYTGELFF.

This rearrangement joins TRBV14 to TRBJ2-7; 7 bases map to TRBD1. Germline-derived CDR1 and CDR2 are SGHDN and FVKESK. This CDR3 has 15 residues. J gave up 5 bases and V 5 bases, and 12 bases lay outside the gene matches. The DNA of the CDR3 is TGTGCCAGCAGCAAAAGGGGGCGTCTAGCCAACGAGCAGTACTTC. Translated, it gives CASSKRGRLANEQYF. The complete variable domain, with remaining parts taken from reference TRBV14 and TRBJ2-7, reads EAGVTQFPSHSVIEKGQTVTLRCDPISGHDNLYWYRRVMGKEIKFLLHFVKESKQDESGMPNNRFLAERTGGTYSTLKVQPAELEDSGVYFCASSKRGRLANEQYFGPGTRLTVT.

The genes are TRBV27 and TRBJ1-2; the match to TRBD1 covers 7 bases. The V gene's germline CDR1 is MNHEY and CDR2 SMNVEV (reference sequence). J gave up 2 bases and V 5 bases, and 5 bases lay outside the gene matches. The CDR3 length is 14 residues. DNA for the CDR3: TGTGCCAGCAGTCAGGGGGGGCAAAACTATGGCTACACCTTC. Translation: CASSQGGQNYGYTF.

This clone was counted a few times. This chain uses TRBV6-6 with TRBJ2-7; 13 bases align to TRBD2. The V and J ends lost 6 bases and 5 bases, in that order; junction bases with no gene match: 7. Germline lookup yields CDR1 MNHNY and CDR2 SVGAGI (reference sequence). This CDR3 has 15 amino acids. This CDR3 reads CASSTGLAGRHEQYF. DNA for the CDR3: TGTGCCAGCAGCACGGGACTAGCGGGAAGGCACGAGCAGTACTTC.

This clone was detected only once. The chain has TRBV18 and TRBJ1-2; D uncertain. V was shortened by 1 base and J by 0 bases, with 9 bases between the two germline ends. The germline gives CDR1 KGHSH, CDR2 LQKENI. The CDR3 runs to 15 residues. The CDR3 spells CASSPQPATNYGYTF. The CDR3 DNA reads TGTGCCAGCTCACCACAGCCGGCGACTAACTATGGCTACACCTTC.

This chain connects TRBV6-5 to TRBJ2-7; tentatively, D is TRBD2 (5 bases). The V gene's germline CDR1 is MNHEY and CDR2 SVGAGI. This CDR3 is built from 15 residues. Trimming stripped 0 bases from V and 7 bases from J, with 16 bases between. The CDR3 loop is CASSYSEASLWEQYF. The CDR3, as DNA: TGTGCCAGCAGTTACTCCGAGGCTAGCCTCTGGGAGCAGTACTTC.

The chain carries TRBV9 and TRBJ1-2; D is undetermined. V dropped 4 bases and J dropped 8 bases, with 15 bases sitting between them. This CDR3 contains 13 residues. The germline V gene encodes CDR1 SGDLS and CDR2 YYNGEE. CDR3 nucleotides: TGTGCCAGCAGCTCCTCTGGGTACGAAGGCTACACCTTC. It yields the protein CASSSSGYEGYTF. The complete variable domain, with remaining parts taken from reference TRBV9 and TRBJ1-2, reads DSGVTQTPKHLITATGQRVTLRCSPRSGDLSVYWYQQSLDQGLQFLIQYYNGEERAKGNILERFSAQQFPDLHSELNLSSLELGDSALYFCASSSSGYEGYTFGSGTRLTVV.

The rearrangement joins TRBV19 to TRBJ1-6; no firm D call. The germline V and J ends were trimmed by 8 bases and 0 bases, with 11 bases remaining between them. This CDR3 has 15 residues. Looked up from germline, CDR1 is LNHDA and CDR2 is SQIVND (reference sequence). CDR3 protein: CASQKASSYNSPLHF. The CDR3 nucleotides read TGTGCCAGTCAAAAGGCCAGCTCCTATAATTCACCCCTCCACTTT. The variable domain in full, completed from reference TRBV19 and TRBJ1-6, reads DGGITQSPKYLFRKEGQNVTLSCEQNLNHDAMYWYRQDPGQGLRLIYYSQIVNDFQKGDIAEGYSVSREKKESFPLTVTSAQKNPTAFYLCASQKASSYNSPLHFGNGTRLTVT.

V and J are TRBV6-1 and TRBJ2-6, with D tentatively TRBD1 (6 bases). The V and J ends lost 5 bases and 1 base respectively, with 9 bases between them. CDR1 is MNHNS and CDR2 is SASEGT in the germline V gene. The CDR3 sequence is 15 residues long. The CDR3 loop is CASSSTGSGANVLTF. The CDR3 DNA follows: TGTGCCAGCAGTTCAACAGGGTCTGGGGCCAACGTCCTGACTTTC.

V gene TRBV28 combines with J gene TRBJ1-1; D uncertain. Trimming pared 6 bases from V and 8 bases from J, leaving 13 bases between. There are 12 residues in the CDR3. Germline V CDR1 and CDR2: MDHEN, SYDVKM. For the CDR3, the DNA is TGTGCCAGCAGCCAAGGAGCCAGGGAAGCTTTCTTT. It encodes CASSQGAREAFF. Looking up the rest from reference TRBV28 and TRBJ1-1 gives the full variable domain: DVKVTQSSRYLVKRTGEKVFLECVQDMDHENMFWYRQDPGLGLRLIYFSYDVKMKEKGDIPEGYSVSREKKERFSLILESASTNQTSMYLCASSQGAREAFFGQGTRLTVV.

This sequence joins TRBV5-6 and TRBJ1-5; D remains ambiguous. The V and J ends lost 0 bases and 1 base respectively, with 8 bases between them. Germline CDR1 SGHDT, CDR2 YYEEEE. The CDR3 extends over 15 amino acids. This CDR3 reads CASSLGQTSNQPQHF. The DNA for the CDR3 is TGTGCCAGCAGCTTGGGCCAGACGAGCAATCAGCCCCAGCATTTT. Supplemented by reference TRBV5-6 and TRBJ1-5, the full variable domain reads DAGVTQSPTHLIKTRGQQVTLRCSPKSGHDTVSWYQQALGQGPQFIFQYYEEEERQRGNFPDRFSGHQFPNYSSELNVNALLLGDSALYLCASSLGQTSNQPQHFGDGTRLSIL.

This rearrangement joins TRBV10-3 to TRBJ1-1, with D possibly being TRBD1 (6 bases). Germline lookup yields CDR1 ENHRY and CDR2 SYGVKD. The CDR3 length is 14 residues. Trimming shortened V by 6 bases and J by 3 bases, and 14 bases separated the two germline ends. CDR3 loop: CAIRAQGWDTEAFF. The CDR3 bases are TGTGCCATCAGGGCGCAGGGGTGGGACACTGAAGCTTTCTTT.

J is TRBJ2-5 and V is TRBV7-9, with a tentative D call TRBD2 (6 bases). Germline CDR1 and CDR2: SEHNR and FQNEAQ (reference sequence). The CDR3 sequence is 13 residues long. Trimming removed 5 bases from V and 7 bases from J, with 14 bases in between. CDR3 bases: TGTGCCAGCAGCCCCCGGGACTCCGGGACCCAGTACTTC. Its protein is CASSPRDSGTQYF.

By share, this clone ranks as medium-sized. The V call is TRBV19, the J call TRBJ2-1; 14 bases agree with TRBD2. The CDR3 contains 21 residues. The germline gives CDR1 LNHDA, CDR2 SQIVND (reference sequence). With V trimmed by 3 bases and J by 2 bases, 15 bases remained unmatched. This CDR3 is CASSIPAGTSGSLGPYNEQFF. The CDR3 nucleotides are TGTGCCAGTAGTATCCCGGCGGGGACTAGCGGGAGTTTGGGGCCCTACAATGAGCAGTTCTTC.

The chain recombines TRBV11-1 with TRBJ2-7, with 8 bases identical to TRBD2. The CDR3 is 14 amino acids. In germline, CDR1 is SGHAT, CDR2 FQDESV (reference sequence). After removal of 5 bases from V and 5 bases from J, the junction contained 8 bases not matched to a gene. The CDR3 reads CASSDSGNRNEQYF. CDR3 DNA: TGTGCCAGCAGCGATAGCGGGAATCGCAACGAGCAGTACTTC.

This clone was seen a few times. This sequence joins TRBV5-6 and TRBJ2-7; TRBD2 matches at 15 bases. Germline CDR1 and CDR2: SGHDT and YYEEEE. This CDR3 has 17 residues. V gave up 5 bases and J gave up 7 bases; unmatched junction bases: 13. The CDR3: CASSPGTSGRLSGEQYF. The CDR3 DNA reads as TGTGCCAGCAGTCCCGGGACTAGCGGGAGGCTATCCGGGGAGCAGTACTTC.

The chain is built from TRBV7-9 and TRBJ1-1, with no clear D. Germline CDR1 SEHNR, CDR2 FQNEAQ (reference sequence). Deletions cut 5 bases from V and 1 base from J, with 5 bases between. The CDR3 length is 12 residues. The chain's CDR3 is CASSRGNTEAFF. The DNA for the CDR3 is TGTGCCAGCAGCCGGGGGAACACTGAAGCTTTCTTT.

The chain couples TRBV27 to TRBJ1-4; D not certain. Trimming pared 5 bases from V and 10 bases from J, leaving 11 bases between. Per germline, CDR1 MNHEY and CDR2 SMNVEV (reference sequence). The CDR3 extends over 12 amino acids. The CDR3 loop is CASSLPGRKLFF. CDR3 DNA: TGTGCCAGCAGTCTGCCGGGCCGAAAACTGTTTTTT.

V usage is TRBV5-1 and J usage is TRBJ2-1, with D maybe TRBD2 (6 bases). CDR1 is SGHRS, CDR2 YFSETQ, per germline. Trimming cost V 4 bases and J 4 bases, with 15 bases left between them. The CDR3 sequence is 15 residues long. CDR3: CASSVEGGGYNEQFF. CDR3 nucleotide sequence: TGCGCCAGCAGCGTCGAGGGTGGGGGGTACAATGAGCAGTTCTTC.

This clone came up a few times. The chain joins TRBV9 to TRBJ1-3; D unclear. Between the trimmed V and J ends, which lost 0 bases and 4 bases, there was a span of 11 bases. Per the germline V gene, CDR1 is SGDLS and CDR2 is YYNGEE. This CDR3 contains 15 residues. CDR3 region: CASSVDSRTGNTIYF. Written as DNA, the CDR3 is TGTGCCAGCAGCGTAGACAGTCGAACAGGAAACACCATATATTTT.

This clone is labeled medium-sized. CDR3: CATNHGEAFF. CDR3 nucleotide sequence: TGTGCCACCAACCATGGTGAAGCTTTCTTT. This chain joins TRBV19 and TRBJ1-1, with D uncertain. There are 10 residues in the CDR3. V shed 10 bases and J shed 7 bases, with 10 bases lying between them. Per the germline V gene, CDR1 is LNHDA and CDR2 is SQIVND (reference sequence).

Here the CDR3 reads CASSRDEGTFRKETQYF. As DNA, the CDR3 is TGTGCCAGCAGTCGAGATGAGGGGACATTTAGAAAAGAGACCCAGTACTTC. The chain couples TRBV28 to TRBJ2-5; maybe TRBD1 (6 bases). CDR3 length: 17 residues. The germline V and J ends were trimmed by 5 bases and 3 bases, with 22 bases remaining between them. Germline CDR1 reads MDHEN; CDR2 reads SYDVKM.

The CDR3 region has the DNA TGTGCCAGCAGCCCCCATCCTAAGAGCACAGATACGCAGTATTTT. Translated, it gives CASSPHPKSTDTQYF. The chain employs TRBV2 and TRBJ2-3; D call uncertain. The germline gives CDR1 SNHLY, CDR2 FYNNEI. V lost 6 bases, J lost 0 bases, and 13 bases lay in between. The CDR3 loop spans 15 amino acids.